The clone carrying this T cell receptor (beta chain) was detected a few times. No antigen is known for it. V was clipped by 4 bases and J by 7 bases, with 13 bases between them. The CDR3 length is 13 residues. Germline loops: CDR1 KGHSH, CDR2 LQKENI. MiXCR, run by TCRdb on the RT-PCR reads, gives a single entry per CDR3 protein. The data contain hundreds of thousands of distinct CDR3 sequences, 20% to 25% of them singletons. This sample is part of a study of response to subunit inactivated influenza vaccine. General observations from the study: It was the authors' suggestion that each seasonal influenza vaccination recruits few new T cells.

The sequencing used PBMCs from blood, collected 21 months after vaccination. The chain is built from TRBV18 and TRBJ1-1, with D possibly matching TRBD1 (5 bases). The TCR originated in a man between 50 and 75 years old who received an inactivated influenza vaccine. This CDR3 reads CASSRGPTSEAFF. DNA for the CDR3: TGTGCCAGCTCACGGGGACCGACAAGTGAAGCTTTCTTT.